The 6 T cell receptor beta chains listed next were all sequenced from one sample in a study of blood T cell repertoires in COVID-19. The data were produced by immunoSEQ multiplex PCR, yet TCRdb's version contains in-frame clones alone and is incomplete. The profile shows about 140,000 clones, approximately 80% of them singletons. Sequenced sample: PBMCs or T cells enriched from blood (not recorded which). These receptors were taken from a man aged 65-85 years who had been exposed to COVID-19.

This clone was seen a few times. V and J are TRBV19 and TRBJ1-2; TRBD1 agrees at 8 bases. Unmatched junction bases numbered 9, after V lost 4 bases and J lost 5 bases. This CDR3 has 15 residues. Germline-derived CDR1 and CDR2 are LNHDA and SQIVND (reference sequence). The CDR3 region has the DNA TGTGCCAGTAGTAACGGTCGGACAGGGACGTATGGCTACACCTTC. Residues: CASSNGRTGTYGYTF.

This clone was seen once. The DNA of the CDR3 is TGCAGCGTTGACCCGGGAGCCTGGGACACTGAAGCTTTCTTT. It yields the protein CSVDPGAWDTEAFF. The chain has TRBV29-1 and TRBJ1-1; unclear D gene. Trimming shortened V by 3 bases and J by 3 bases, and 14 bases separated the two germline ends. Looked up from germline, CDR1 is SQVTM and CDR2 is ANQGSEA. This CDR3 has 14 residues.

J is TRBJ2-6 and V is TRBV19; the D gene is possibly TRBD1 (6 bases). The CDR3 length is 18 residues. Trimming pared 5 bases from V and 6 bases from J, leaving 23 bases between. CDR1 and CDR2 from the germline V gene are LNHDA and SQIVND (reference sequence). The CDR3 loop is CASSVSGQKRRVANVLTF. Here the CDR3 DNA reads TGTGCCAGTAGTGTCTCAGGACAGAAACGTAGGGTGGCCAACGTCCTGACTTTC.

The chain uses TRBV27 and TRBJ2-6; D is possibly TRBD1 (5 bases). The CDR3 is 14 amino acids. The germline gives CDR1 MNHEY, CDR2 SMNVEV (reference sequence). V lost 8 bases to trimming and J lost 7 bases, with 15 bases between them. The CDR3 here is CASYGSDRANVLTF. CDR3 DNA: TGTGCCAGCTACGGCTCCGACAGAGCCAACGTCCTGACTTTC.

V and J are TRBV5-4 and TRBJ1-6, with D possibly being TRBD1 (5 bases). The CDR3 loop spans 15 amino acids. V was shortened by 4 bases and J by 7 bases, with 15 bases between the two germline ends. Germline V gene lookup returns CDR1 SGHNT and CDR2 YYREEE (reference sequence). CDR3 bases: TGTGCCAGCAGCCCCGCCGGACAAGTAAATTCACCCCTCCACTTT. Translating it yields CASSPAGQVNSPLHF.

The J gene is TRBJ2-3, the V gene TRBV5-1; D remains ambiguous. Per germline, CDR1 SGHRS and CDR2 YFSETQ. This CDR3 is 14 amino acids long. V was shortened by 0 bases and J by 2 bases, with 7 bases between the two germline ends. CDR3 amino acids: CASSLAVATDTQYF. In nucleotides, the CDR3 is TGCGCCAGCAGCTTGGCGGTTGCCACAGATACGCAGTATTTT.